The sequence of this T cell receptor (beta chain) was determined in a study of radiotherapy plus CTLA-4 blockade in lung cancer. Study-level information: Disease control reached approximately 31%, with objective responses in around 20%. Study-level findings and limits: Together with interferon-beta, which increased in serum after radiation, early dynamic changes in blood T cell clones were reportedly the best predictors of response.

CDR1 and CDR2 (germline): SGHKS, YYEKEE (reference sequence). The V and J ends lost 1 base and 1 base respectively, with 6 bases between them. The CDR3 runs to 14 residues. Generated by immunoSEQ multiplex PCR, the TCRdb table keeps only in-frame clones and is missing some. Among 70,000 to 90,000 clones, around nine tenths were seen once, and the ten largest hold about 0.95%. As to this clone: Its cognate antigen is unknown.

The chain recombines TRBV5-5 with TRBJ1-5, with D possibly being TRBD1 (6 bases). The clonotype comes from a human donor with non-small cell lung cancer who had stable disease on radiotherapy plus ipilimumab. Sequencing used peripheral blood, obtained from a patient treated with radiotherapy plus ipilimumab. In DNA, the CDR3 is TGTGCCAGCAGCTTGCAGGGGAGCAATCAGCCCCAGCATTTT. Amino acid sequence: CASSLQGSNQPQHF.